Below are 6 T cell receptor beta chains sequenced from a single sample in a study of blood T cell repertoires in COVID-19. TCRdb's table, derived via immunoSEQ multiplex PCR, lists solely in-frame clones and lacks some. The table records fewer than 450,000 clones, 85% to 90% of them present only once. The sample comprised peripheral blood. These receptors were obtained from a woman between 70 and 85 years old with COVID-19, enrolled during active disease.

Points on this clone: The sample carries other DNA sequences with the same CDR3. The chain has TRBV28 and TRBJ1-2, with TRBD1 as a possible D gene (5 bases). Germline CDR1 reads MDHEN; CDR2 reads SYDVKM. Between the trimmed V and J ends, which lost 2 bases and 1 base, there was a span of 5 bases. CDR3 length equals 13 residues. Here the CDR3 DNA reads TGTGCCAGCAGTTTAGACAGTAACTATGGCTACACCTTC. Translating gives CASSLDSNYGYTF.

This sequence joins TRBV2 and TRBJ1-5, with D unclear. CDR1 and CDR2 (germline): SNHLY, FYNNEI. The length of the CDR3 is 15 residues. With 4 bases removed from V and 0 bases from J, the gap between germline ends came to 10 bases. For the CDR3, the DNA is TGTGCCAGCAGTGGGGCAGGAAATAGCAATCAGCCCCAGCATTTT. Translating gives CASSGAGNSNQPQHF.

This rearrangement joins TRBV7-9 to TRBJ1-1; TRBD1 matches at 7 bases. Losses at the gene ends were 5 bases for V and 0 bases for J; bases not matched to a gene: 3. Germline loops: CDR1 SEHNR, CDR2 FQNEAQ (reference sequence). The CDR3 sequence is 14 residues long. This chain's CDR3 is CASSRGQMNTEAFF. The CDR3 DNA follows: TGTGCCAGCAGCCGGGGACAGATGAACACTGAAGCTTTCTTT.

The chain links TRBV6-5 to TRBJ1-4, with unresolved D. Trimming removed 5 bases from V and 3 bases from J, with 10 bases in between. CDR1 and CDR2 from the germline V gene are MNHEY and SVGAGI. The CDR3 consists of 14 residues. CDR3 loop: CASSPSLANEKLFF. CDR3 DNA sequence: TGTGCCAGCAGTCCGAGTTTGGCTAATGAAAAACTGTTTTTT.

This chain uses TRBV5-4 with TRBJ1-1; 8 bases fit TRBD1. After removal of 5 bases from V and 1 base from J, the junction contained 4 bases not matched to a gene. CDR3 length: 14 amino acids. Germline CDR1 and CDR2: SGHNT and YYREEE (reference sequence). The CDR3 loop reads CASSLGTGNTEAFF. The CDR3 DNA follows: TGTGCCAGCAGTCTTGGGACAGGGAACACTGAAGCTTTCTTT.

This chain connects TRBV5-4 to TRBJ1-4; 9 bases line up with TRBD1. V lost 4 bases to trimming and J lost 7 bases; unmatched junction nucleotides: 5. CDR1 is SGHNT, CDR2 YYREEE, per germline (reference sequence). The length of the CDR3 is 14 residues. This CDR3 is CASSPGQGSEKLFF. Here the CDR3 DNA reads TGTGCCAGCAGCCCGGGACAGGGTAGTGAAAAACTGTTTTTT.